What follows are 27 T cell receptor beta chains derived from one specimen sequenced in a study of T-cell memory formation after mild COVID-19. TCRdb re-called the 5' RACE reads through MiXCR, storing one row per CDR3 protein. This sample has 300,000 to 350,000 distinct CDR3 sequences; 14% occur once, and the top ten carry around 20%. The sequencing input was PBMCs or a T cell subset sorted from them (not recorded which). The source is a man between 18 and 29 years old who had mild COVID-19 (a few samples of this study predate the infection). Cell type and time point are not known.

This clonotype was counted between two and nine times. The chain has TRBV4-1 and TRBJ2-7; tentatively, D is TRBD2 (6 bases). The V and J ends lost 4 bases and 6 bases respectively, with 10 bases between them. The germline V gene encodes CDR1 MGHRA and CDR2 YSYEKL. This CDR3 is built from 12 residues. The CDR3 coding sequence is TGCGCCAGCAGCCTCCCAGCGGGCGAGCAGTACTTC. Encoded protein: CASSLPAGEQYF.

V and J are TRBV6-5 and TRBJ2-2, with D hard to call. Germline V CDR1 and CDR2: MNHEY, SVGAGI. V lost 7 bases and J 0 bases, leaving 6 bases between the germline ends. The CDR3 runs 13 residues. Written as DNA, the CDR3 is TGTGCCAGCACGACTGCGAACACCGGGGAGCTGTTTTTT. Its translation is CASTTANTGELFF.

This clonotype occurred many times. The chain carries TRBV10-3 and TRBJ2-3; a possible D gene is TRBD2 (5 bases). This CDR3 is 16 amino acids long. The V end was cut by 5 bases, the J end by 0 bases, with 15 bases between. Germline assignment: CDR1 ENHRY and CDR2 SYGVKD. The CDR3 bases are TGTGCCATCAGTCGCGGACTGTTGGGGAGCACAGATACGCAGTATTTT. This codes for CAISRGLLGSTDTQYF.

The CDR3 here is CASSEYRLAGGGRETQYF. CDR3 in DNA: TGTGCCAGCAGTGAATATAGACTAGCGGGGGGGGGCAGAGAGACCCAGTACTTC. The rearrangement uses TRBV2 and TRBJ2-5; 14 bases match TRBD2. Germline assignment: CDR1 SNHLY and CDR2 FYNNEI. The CDR3 length is 18 residues. V lost 2 bases, J lost 4 bases, and 9 bases stayed unmatched.

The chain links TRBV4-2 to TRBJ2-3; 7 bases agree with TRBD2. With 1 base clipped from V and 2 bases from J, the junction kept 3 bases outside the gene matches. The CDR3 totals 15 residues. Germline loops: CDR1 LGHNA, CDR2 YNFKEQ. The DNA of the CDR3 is TGTGCCAGCAGCCAAGGGGCGGGGGACACAGATACGCAGTATTTT. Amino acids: CASSQGAGDTDTQYF.

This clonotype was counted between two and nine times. CDR3 in amino acids: CASSLVGTLVDQYF. In nucleotides, the CDR3 is TGTGCCAGCAGCTTAGTTGGGACCCTAGTGGACCAGTACTTC. The V and J genes are TRBV7-2 and TRBJ2-5, with D possibly called TRBD1 or TRBD2 (5 bases each). Germline V gene data show CDR1 as SGHTA and CDR2 as FQGNSA. The V end was cut by 1 base, the J end by 10 bases, with 16 bases between. CDR3 length equals 14 residues.

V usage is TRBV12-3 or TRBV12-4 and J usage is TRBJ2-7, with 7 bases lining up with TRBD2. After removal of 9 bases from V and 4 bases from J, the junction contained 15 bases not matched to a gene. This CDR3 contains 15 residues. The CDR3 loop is CASRTSGGSVYEQYF. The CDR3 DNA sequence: TGTGCCAGTCGAACCTCGGGGGGTAGTGTATACGAGCAGTACTTC.

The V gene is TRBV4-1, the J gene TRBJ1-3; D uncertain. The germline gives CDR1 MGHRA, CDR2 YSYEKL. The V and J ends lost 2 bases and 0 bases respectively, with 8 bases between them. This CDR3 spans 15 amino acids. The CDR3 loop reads CASSQPSDSGNTIYF. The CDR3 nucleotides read TGCGCCAGCAGCCAACCGTCCGACTCTGGAAACACCATATATTTT.

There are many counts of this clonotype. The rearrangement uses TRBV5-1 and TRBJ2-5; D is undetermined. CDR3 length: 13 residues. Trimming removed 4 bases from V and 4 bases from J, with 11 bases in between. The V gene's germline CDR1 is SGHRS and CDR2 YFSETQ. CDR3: CASSLVGGETQYF. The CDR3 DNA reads TGCGCCAGCAGCCTAGTGGGTGGAGAGACCCAGTACTTC.

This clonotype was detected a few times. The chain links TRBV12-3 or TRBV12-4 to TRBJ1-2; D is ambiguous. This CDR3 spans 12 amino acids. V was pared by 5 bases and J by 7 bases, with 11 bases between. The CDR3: CASSQGRGGYTF. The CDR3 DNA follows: TGTGCCAGCAGTCAAGGACGCGGTGGCTACACCTTC.

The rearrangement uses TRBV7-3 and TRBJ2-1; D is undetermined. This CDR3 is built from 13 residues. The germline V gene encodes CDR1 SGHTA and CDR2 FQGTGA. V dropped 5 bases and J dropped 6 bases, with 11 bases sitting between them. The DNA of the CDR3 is TGTGCCAGCAGCCGCGCCAGAGGCAATGAGCAGTTCTTC. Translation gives CASSRARGNEQFF.

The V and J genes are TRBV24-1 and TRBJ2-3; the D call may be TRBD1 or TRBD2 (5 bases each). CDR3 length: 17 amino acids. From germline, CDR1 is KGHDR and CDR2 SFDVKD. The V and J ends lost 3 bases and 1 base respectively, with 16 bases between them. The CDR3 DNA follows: TGTGCCACCAGTGATCTCGGGACCGTTAAAGGCACAGATACGCAGTATTTT. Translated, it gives CATSDLGTVKGTDTQYF.

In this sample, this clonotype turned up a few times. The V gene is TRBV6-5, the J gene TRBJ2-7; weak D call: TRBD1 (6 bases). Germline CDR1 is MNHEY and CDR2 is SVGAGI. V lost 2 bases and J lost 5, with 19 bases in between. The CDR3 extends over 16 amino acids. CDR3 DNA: TGTGCCAGCAGTTACGCCACCGGGACACTTACCAACGAGCAGTACTTC. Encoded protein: CASSYATGTLTNEQYF.

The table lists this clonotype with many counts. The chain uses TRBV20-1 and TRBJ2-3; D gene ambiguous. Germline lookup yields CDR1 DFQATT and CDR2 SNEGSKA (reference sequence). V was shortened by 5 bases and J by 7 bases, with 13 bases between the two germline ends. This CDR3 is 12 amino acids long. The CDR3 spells CSALDWAYTQYF. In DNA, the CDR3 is TGCAGTGCTCTAGACTGGGCTTATACGCAGTATTTT.

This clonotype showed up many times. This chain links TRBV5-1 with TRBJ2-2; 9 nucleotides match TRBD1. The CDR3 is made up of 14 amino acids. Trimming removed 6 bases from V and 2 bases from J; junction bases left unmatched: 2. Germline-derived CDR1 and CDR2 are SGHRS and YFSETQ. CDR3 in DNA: TGCGCCAGCAAGGGACAGGGCAACACCGGGGAGCTGTTTTTT. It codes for CASKGQGNTGELFF.

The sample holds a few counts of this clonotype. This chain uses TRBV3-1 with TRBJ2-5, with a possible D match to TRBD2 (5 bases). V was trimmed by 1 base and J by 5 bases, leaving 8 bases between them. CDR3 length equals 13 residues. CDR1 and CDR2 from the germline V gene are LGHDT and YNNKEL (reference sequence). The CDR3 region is CASSQASPETQYF. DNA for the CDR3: TGTGCCAGCAGCCAAGCTAGCCCGGAGACCCAGTACTTC.

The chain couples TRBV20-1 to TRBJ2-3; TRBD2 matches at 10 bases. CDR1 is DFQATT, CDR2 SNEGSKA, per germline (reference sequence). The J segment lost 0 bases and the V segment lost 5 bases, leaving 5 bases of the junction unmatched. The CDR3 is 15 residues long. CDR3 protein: CSAPRTSGSTDTQYF. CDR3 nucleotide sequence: TGCAGTGCTCCCCGGACTAGCGGAAGCACAGATACGCAGTATTTT.

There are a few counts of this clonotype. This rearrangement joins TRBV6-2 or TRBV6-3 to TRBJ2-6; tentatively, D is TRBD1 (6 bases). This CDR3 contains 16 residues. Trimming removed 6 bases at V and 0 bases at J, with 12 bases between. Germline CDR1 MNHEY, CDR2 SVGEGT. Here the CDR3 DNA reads TGTGCCAGCAGCGCCAGGGGATTCTCTGGGGCCAACGTCCTGACTTTC. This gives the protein CASSARGFSGANVLTF.

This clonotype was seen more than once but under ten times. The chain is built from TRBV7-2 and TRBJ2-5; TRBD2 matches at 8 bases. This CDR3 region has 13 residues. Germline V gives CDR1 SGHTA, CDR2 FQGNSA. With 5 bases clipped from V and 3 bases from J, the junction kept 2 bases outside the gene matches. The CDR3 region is CASSRLAKETQYF. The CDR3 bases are TGTGCCAGCAGCCGACTAGCGAAAGAGACCCAGTACTTC.

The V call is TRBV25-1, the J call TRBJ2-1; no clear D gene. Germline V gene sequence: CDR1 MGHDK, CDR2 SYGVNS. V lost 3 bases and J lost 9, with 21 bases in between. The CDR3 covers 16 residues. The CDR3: CASSDIIRFRGREQFF. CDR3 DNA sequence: TGTGCCAGCAGTGATATAATCCGGTTCCGAGGTCGTGAGCAGTTCTTC.

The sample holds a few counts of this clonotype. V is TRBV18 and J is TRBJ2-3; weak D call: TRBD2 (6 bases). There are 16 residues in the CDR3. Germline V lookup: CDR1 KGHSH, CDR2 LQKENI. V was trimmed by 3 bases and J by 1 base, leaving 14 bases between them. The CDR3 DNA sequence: TGTGCCAGCTCACCTACCCCGGGGGAGGGCACAGATACGCAGTATTTT. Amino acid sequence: CASSPTPGEGTDTQYF.

The CDR3 nucleotides read TGTGCCAGCAGGCGGGCCTACAATGAGCAGTTCTTC. Amino acids: CASRRAYNEQFF. The chain carries TRBV27 and TRBJ2-1; TRBD2 might be the D (5 bases). CDR1 and CDR2 from the germline V gene are MNHEY and SMNVEV (reference sequence). There are 12 residues in the CDR3. V lost 6 bases, J lost 2 bases, and 5 bases lay in between.

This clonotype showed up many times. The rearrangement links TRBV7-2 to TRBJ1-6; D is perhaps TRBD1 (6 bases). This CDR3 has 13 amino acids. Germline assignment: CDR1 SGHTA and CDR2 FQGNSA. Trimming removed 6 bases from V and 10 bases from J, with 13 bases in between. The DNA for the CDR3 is TGTGCCAGCAGTCTCCAGGGGTGGTCACCCCTCCACTTT. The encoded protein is CASSLQGWSPLHF.

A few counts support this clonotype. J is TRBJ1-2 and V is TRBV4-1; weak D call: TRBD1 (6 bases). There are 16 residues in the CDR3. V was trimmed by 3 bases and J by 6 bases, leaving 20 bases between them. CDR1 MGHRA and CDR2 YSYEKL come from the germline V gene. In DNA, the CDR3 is TGCGCCAGCAGCCAGGCAACAGGGCGGAGAGAGGATGGCTACACCTTC. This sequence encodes CASSQATGRREDGYTF.

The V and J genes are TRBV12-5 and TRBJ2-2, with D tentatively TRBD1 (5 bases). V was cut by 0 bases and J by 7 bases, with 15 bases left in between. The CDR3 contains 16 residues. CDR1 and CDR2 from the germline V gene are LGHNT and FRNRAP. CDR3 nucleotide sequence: TGTGCTAGTGGTTTGGTACTCCAGGGTTTGGTCGGGGAGCTGTTTTTT. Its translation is CASGLVLQGLVGELFF.

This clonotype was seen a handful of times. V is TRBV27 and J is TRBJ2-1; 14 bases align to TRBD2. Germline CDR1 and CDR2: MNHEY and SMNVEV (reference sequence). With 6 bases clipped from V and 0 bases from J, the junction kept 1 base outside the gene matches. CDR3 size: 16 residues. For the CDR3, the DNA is TGTGCCAGCAGGGGACTAGCGGGGGTCTCCTACAATGAGCAGTTCTTC. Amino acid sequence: CASRGLAGVSYNEQFF.

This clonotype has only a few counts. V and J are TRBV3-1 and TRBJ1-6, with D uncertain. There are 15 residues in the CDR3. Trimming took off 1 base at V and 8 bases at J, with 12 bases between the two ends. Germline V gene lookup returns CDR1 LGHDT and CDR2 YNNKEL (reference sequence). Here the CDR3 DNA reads TGTGCCAGCAGCCAAGTTGGGGAGTTAGATTCACCCCTCCACTTT. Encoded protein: CASSQVGELDSPLHF.